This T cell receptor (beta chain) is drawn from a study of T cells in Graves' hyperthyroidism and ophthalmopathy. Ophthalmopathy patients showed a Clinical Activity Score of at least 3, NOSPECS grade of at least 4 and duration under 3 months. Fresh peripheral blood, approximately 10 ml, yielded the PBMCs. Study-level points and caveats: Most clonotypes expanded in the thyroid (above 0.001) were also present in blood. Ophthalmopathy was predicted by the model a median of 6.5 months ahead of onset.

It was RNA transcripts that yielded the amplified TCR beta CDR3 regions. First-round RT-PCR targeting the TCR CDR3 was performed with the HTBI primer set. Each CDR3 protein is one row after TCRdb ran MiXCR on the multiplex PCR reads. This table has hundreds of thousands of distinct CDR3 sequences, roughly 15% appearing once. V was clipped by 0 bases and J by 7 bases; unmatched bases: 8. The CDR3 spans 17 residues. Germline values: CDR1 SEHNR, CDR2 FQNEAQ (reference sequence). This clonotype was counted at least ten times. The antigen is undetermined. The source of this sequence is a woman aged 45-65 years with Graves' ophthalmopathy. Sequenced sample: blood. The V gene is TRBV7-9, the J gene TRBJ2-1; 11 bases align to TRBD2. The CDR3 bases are TGTGCCAGCAGCTTAGCCCACATAGCGGGAGGGCCGAATGAGCAGTTCTTC. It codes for CASSLAHIAGGPNEQFF.